A single sample is the source of the 10 T cell receptor beta chains below, sequenced in a study of beta chain features in type 1 diabetes. Whole-study results and caveats: Shorter TCRB CDR3s, moderately but significantly so, were found in Type 1 diabetes patients in all four CD4+ subsets.

Sequenced material consisted of expressed TCRB transcripts (all of the isolated RNA was reverse transcribed). The data were produced by immunoSEQ multiplex PCR, yet TCRdb's version contains in-frame clones alone and is incomplete. The sample has a few hundred thousand clones; around 9.6% are singletons. Their antigens are not known. Sequenced: central memory CD4+ T cells from blood. These receptors were collected from a man aged 25 to 40 with type 1 diabetes.

V usage is TRBV9 and J usage is TRBJ1-2; 7 bases align to TRBD1. Germline lookup yields CDR1 SGDLS and CDR2 YYNGEE. The J segment lost 1 base and the V segment lost 4 bases, leaving 10 bases of the junction unmatched. The CDR3 has 16 residues. The CDR3 spells CASSTRGDSNNYGYTF. In DNA form, the CDR3 reads TGTGCCAGCAGCACCCGCGGGGACAGTAATAACTATGGCTACACCTTC. Variable domain in full (rest from reference TRBV9 and TRBJ1-2): DSGVTQTPKHLITATGQRVTLRCSPRSGDLSVYWYQQSLDQGLQFLIQYYNGEERAKGNILERFSAQQFPDLHSELNLSSLELGDSALYFCASSTRGDSNNYGYTFGSGTRLTVV.

This clone was picked up a small number of times. The rearrangement uses TRBV28 and TRBJ2-5, with 13 bases fitting TRBD2. The V segment lost 6 bases and the J segment 4 bases; nucleotides outside the gene matches: 5. The CDR3 totals 15 residues. CDR1 and CDR2 (germline): MDHEN, SYDVKM. The CDR3, as DNA: TGTGCCAGCAGCCGACTAGCGGGAGGCAGAGAGACCCAGTACTTC. It specifies CASSRLAGGRETQYF.

This clone has ten or more counts. The V gene is TRBV15, the J gene TRBJ1-4; D uncertain. This CDR3 comprises 13 residues. Germline CDR1 is LNHNV and CDR2 is YYDKDF (reference sequence). V was clipped by 1 base and J by 7 bases, with 7 bases between them. The CDR3 DNA follows: TGTGCCACCAGCAGAGCTAGACTTGAAAAACTGTTTTTT. Translated: CATSRARLEKLFF.

This clone was counted at least ten times. This rearrangement joins TRBV10-3 to TRBJ2-7, with D perhaps assigned TRBD1 or TRBD2 (5 bases each). This CDR3 contains 12 residues. The V end was cut by 4 bases, the J end by 3 bases, with 7 bases between. Germline CDR1 is ENHRY and CDR2 is SYGVKD. The CDR3 DNA reads as TGTGCCATCAGTGCGGGGCTCTACGAGCAGTACTTC. Translation: CAISAGLYEQYF.

The chain combines TRBV6-9 with TRBJ1-2; no clear D gene. The CDR3 totals 12 residues. Trimming pared 8 bases from V and 8 bases from J, leaving 15 bases between. The germline CDR1 and CDR2 sequences are MNHGY and SVAAGI. The CDR3 nucleotides are TGTGCCAGCGTCGTGACGGGAGGGGGCTACACCTTC. Protein product: CASVVTGGGYTF.

This clone showed up just a few times. The V call is TRBV30, the J call TRBJ1-1; TRBD1 is a possible D gene (5 bases). Looked up from germline, CDR1 is GTSNPN and CDR2 is SVGIG (reference sequence). The V gene lost 2 bases and the J gene lost 0 bases, with 25 bases spanning the gap. The CDR3 runs to 19 residues. CDR3 region: CAWSPKLTGTARMNTEAFF. Written as DNA, the CDR3 is TGTGCCTGGAGTCCGAAACTTACCGGGACGGCCAGAATGAACACTGAAGCTTTCTTT.

This rearrangement joins TRBV2 to TRBJ1-3, with D perhaps TRBD1 (5 bases). Germline V gene lookup returns CDR1 SNHLY and CDR2 FYNNEI. Trimming pared 8 bases from V and 1 base from J, leaving 18 bases between. This CDR3 has 16 residues. CDR3 amino acids: CASGDSDRLSGNTIYF. CDR3 DNA sequence: TGTGCCAGCGGGGATTCTGACAGACTTTCTGGAAACACCATATATTTT.

This clone has just a few counts. The chain has TRBV5-5 and TRBJ2-1; TRBD1 matches at 9 bases. Trimming removed 4 bases from V and 7 bases from J; junction bases left unmatched: 9. Germline CDR1 SGHKS, CDR2 YYEKEE (reference sequence). The CDR3 consists of 15 residues. The CDR3 here is CASSPGQGDGNEQFF. CDR3 coding DNA: TGTGCCAGCAGCCCGGGACAGGGCGATGGGAATGAGCAGTTCTTC. Combining the CDR3 with reference TRBV5-5 and TRBJ2-1 gives the whole variable domain DAGVTQSPTHLIKTRGQQVTLRCSPISGHKSVSWYQQVLGQGPQFIFQYYEKEERGRGNFPDRFSARQFPNYSSELNVNALLLGDSALYLCASSPGQGDGNEQFFGPGTRLTVL.

This clone was counted many times. The J gene is TRBJ2-2, the V gene TRBV6-6; the match to TRBD1 covers 10 bases. Germline values: CDR1 MNHNY, CDR2 SVGAGI (reference sequence). This CDR3 spans 15 amino acids. J gave up 4 bases and V 5 bases, and 4 bases lay outside the gene matches. CDR3 nucleotide sequence: TGTGCCAGCAGTCCGGGACAGGGGATCACCGGGGAGCTGTTTTTT. Translation gives CASSPGQGITGELFF.

This clone was found a few times. J is TRBJ2-1 and V is TRBV27; D not certain. The germline V gene has CDR1 MNHEY and CDR2 SMNVEV (reference sequence). V was shortened by 2 bases and J by 7 bases, with 12 bases between the two germline ends. This CDR3 is built from 14 residues. This chain's CDR3 is CASSLRLNGNEQFF. The CDR3 DNA sequence: TGTGCCAGCAGTTTACGGCTCAATGGAAATGAGCAGTTCTTC.